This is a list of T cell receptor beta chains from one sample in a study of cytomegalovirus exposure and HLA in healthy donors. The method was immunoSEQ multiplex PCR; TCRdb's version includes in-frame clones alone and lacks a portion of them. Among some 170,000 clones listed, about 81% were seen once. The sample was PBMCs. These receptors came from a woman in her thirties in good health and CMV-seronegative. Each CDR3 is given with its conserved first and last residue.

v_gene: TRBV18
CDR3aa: CASSLPGTSGRALNEQFF

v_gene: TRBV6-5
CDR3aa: CASSFRQHTDTQYF

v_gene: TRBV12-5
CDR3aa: CASGLVRWFRTDTQYF

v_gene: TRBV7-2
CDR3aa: CASSPRTSGGGGELFF

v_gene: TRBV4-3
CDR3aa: CASSQDTETGIADTQYF

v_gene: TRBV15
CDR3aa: CATSSRQGETQYF

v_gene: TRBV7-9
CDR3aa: CASSLSPSLDTF

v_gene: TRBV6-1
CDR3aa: CASRGLAVAYNEQFF

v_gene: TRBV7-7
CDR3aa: CASSLGGGSYEQYF

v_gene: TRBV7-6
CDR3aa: CASSVDSYSYEQYF

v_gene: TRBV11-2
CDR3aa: CASSSMTGLLGYEQYF

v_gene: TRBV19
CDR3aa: CASSIGTGGYEQFF

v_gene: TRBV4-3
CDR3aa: CASSQDSGSRYEQYF

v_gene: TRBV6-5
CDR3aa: CASRKGAGGRVEQFF

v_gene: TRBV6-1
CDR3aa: CASKNQRQGNSPLHF

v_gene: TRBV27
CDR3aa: CASRGTGPYGYTF

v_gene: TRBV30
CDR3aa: CAWSVTGGQPQHF

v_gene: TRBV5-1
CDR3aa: CASSSQARQGLSGNTIYF

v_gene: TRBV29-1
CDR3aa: CSVGRGVSSYEQYF

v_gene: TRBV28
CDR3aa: CASRSGTGPGSPLHF

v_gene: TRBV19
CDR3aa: CASSIPFGLAGGTGELFF

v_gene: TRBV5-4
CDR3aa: CASSFGTDSYEQYF

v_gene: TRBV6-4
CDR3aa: CASPAGGLNSPLHF

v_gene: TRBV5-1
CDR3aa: CASSQLAMSTDTQYF

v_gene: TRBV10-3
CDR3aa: CATGTESEAFF

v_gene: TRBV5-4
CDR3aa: CASSFGGLARYNEQFF

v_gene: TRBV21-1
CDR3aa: CASSKVHRDRKGSPLHF

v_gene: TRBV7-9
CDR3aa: CASSLTTLRQPNYGYTF

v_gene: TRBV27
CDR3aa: CASSRLTSGSGRDTQYF

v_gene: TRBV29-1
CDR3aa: CSVEGQPQETQYF

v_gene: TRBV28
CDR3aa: CASSLTGVGYTF

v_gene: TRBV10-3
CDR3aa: CAISGDSGNTIYF

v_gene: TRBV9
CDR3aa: CASSGLAGDEQFF

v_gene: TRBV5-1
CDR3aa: CASSQTPGAQNEKLFF

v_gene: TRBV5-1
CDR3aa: CASSLDGGGAATQYF

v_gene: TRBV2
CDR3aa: CASRGPGQGYTGELFF

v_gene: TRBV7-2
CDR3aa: CASSLRESSYNEQFF

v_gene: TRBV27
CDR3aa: CASSPSAGGASGANVLTF

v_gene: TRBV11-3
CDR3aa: CASSLGDRAFYEQYF

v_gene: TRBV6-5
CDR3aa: CASSSRGQGSPLHF

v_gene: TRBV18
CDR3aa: CASSPRSGDEKLFF

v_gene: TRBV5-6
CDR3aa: CASSLVGGGVSYEQYF

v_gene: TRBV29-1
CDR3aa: CSVEDERYEQYF

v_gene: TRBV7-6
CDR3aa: CASSLAGTGLYEQYF

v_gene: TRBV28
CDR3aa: CASSPAGANVLTF

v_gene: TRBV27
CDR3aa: CATSPGLVDEQYF

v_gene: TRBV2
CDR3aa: CASSETGWETQYF

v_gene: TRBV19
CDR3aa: CASRGGDRGYF

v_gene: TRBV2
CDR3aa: CASWRGNLNSPLHF

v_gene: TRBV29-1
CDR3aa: CSGARDNEQFF

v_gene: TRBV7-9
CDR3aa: CASSWIAGGGGTDTQYF

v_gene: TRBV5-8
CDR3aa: CASSLVDTGGKAFF

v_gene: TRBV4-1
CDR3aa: CASSPGHRATEKLFF

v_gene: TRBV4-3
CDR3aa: CASSQDLGGGTYNEQFF

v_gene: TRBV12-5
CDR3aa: CASGTGSYEQYF

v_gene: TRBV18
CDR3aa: CASSHDRNTEAFF